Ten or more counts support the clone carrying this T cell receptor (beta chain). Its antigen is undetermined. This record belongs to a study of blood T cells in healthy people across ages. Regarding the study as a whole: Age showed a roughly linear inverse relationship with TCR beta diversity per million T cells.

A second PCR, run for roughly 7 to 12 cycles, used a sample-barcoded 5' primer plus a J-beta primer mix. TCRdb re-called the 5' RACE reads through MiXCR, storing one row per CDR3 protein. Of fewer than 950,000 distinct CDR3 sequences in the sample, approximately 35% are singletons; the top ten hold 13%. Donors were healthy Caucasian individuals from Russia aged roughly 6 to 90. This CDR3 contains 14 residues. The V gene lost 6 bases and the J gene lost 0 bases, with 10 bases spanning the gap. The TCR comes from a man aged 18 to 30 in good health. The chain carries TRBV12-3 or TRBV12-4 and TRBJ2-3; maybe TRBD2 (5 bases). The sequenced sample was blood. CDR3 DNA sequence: TGTGCCAGCAGGCCCGACTATAGCACAGATACGCAGTATTTT. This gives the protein CASRPDYSTDTQYF.